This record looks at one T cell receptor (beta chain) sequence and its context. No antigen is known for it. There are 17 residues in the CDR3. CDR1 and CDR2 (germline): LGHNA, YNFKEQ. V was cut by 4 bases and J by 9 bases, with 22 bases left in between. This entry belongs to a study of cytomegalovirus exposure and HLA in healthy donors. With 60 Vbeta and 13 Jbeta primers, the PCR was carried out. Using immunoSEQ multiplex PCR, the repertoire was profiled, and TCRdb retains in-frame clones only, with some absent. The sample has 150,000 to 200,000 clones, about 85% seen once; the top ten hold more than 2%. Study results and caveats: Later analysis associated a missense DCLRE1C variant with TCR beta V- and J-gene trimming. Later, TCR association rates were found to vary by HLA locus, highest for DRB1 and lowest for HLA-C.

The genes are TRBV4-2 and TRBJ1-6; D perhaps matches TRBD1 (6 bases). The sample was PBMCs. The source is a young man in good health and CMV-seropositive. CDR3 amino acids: CASSPYTNRELGSPLHF. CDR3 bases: TGTGCCAGCAGCCCCTACACAAACAGGGAACTGGGTTCACCCCTCCACTTT.